This entry features one TCR beta chain sequence. The antigen remains undetermined. This sample was included in a study of shared clonotypes between healthy human individuals. The study's findings and limits: A reduction in generation probabilities was seen for non-shared clonotypes relative to those shared by all four donors. Incompleteness in sorted-subset sequencing, despite large depth, was shown by rarefaction. It was observed that about 5% of naive CD4 clonotypes were shared across several donors.

Assay: immunoSEQ multiplex PCR; the TCRdb copy retains only in-frame clones and omits some. The sample carries about 2.5 million clones, 80% to 95% recorded once. Trimming took 5 bases from V and 6 from J, leaving 16 bases between them. The CDR3 runs 14 residues. Germline lookup yields CDR1 SGHTA and CDR2 FQGNSA. The receptor was derived from a man in his late teens or twenties in good health. Some clones in this sample may be carry-over from other donors' samples. The rearrangement joins TRBV7-2 to TRBJ1-1, with D possibly TRBD1 on 5 matching bases. Sequencing was performed on naive CD4+ T cells from PBMCs. Subset described: CD45RA+ positively selected. CDR3 sequence reads: CASSNEGAIAEAFF. CDR3 nucleotides: TGTGCCAGCAGCAATGAAGGGGCGATAGCTGAAGCTTTCTTT.